This passage covers 12 T cell receptor beta chains from one sample sequenced in a study of identical twins. TCRdb fed the 5' RACE reads into MiXCR, producing one record per CDR3 protein. Here the sample spans about 730,000 distinct CDR3 sequences, over 20% being singletons. These records were also assigned to another study, of T cells expressing NK-cell markers.

Sequenced: PBMCs. The source is a woman in her late teens or twenties in good health.

The chain has TRBV5-1 and TRBJ2-2; possible D gene TRBD1, 5 bases. From germline, CDR1 is SGHRS and CDR2 YFSETQ. Trimming took 3 bases from V and 5 from J, leaving 14 bases between them. The CDR3 runs 15 residues. The CDR3 sequence is CASSSTDRVTGELFF. In DNA form, the CDR3 reads TGCGCCAGCAGCTCTACTGACAGAGTTACCGGGGAGCTGTTTTTT. The full variable domain, its missing parts supplied by reference TRBV5-1 and TRBJ2-2, is KAGVTQTPRYLIKTRGQQVTLSCSPISGHRSVSWYQQTPGQGLQFLFEYFSETQRNKGNFPGRFSGRQFSNSRSEMNVSTLELGDSALYLCASSSTDRVTGELFFGEGSRLTVL.

This clonotype has a count of ten or more. The CDR3 sequence is CASSLFTNTGELFF. CDR3 coding DNA: TGCGCCAGCAGCTTGTTCACCAACACCGGGGAGCTGTTTTTT. This chain connects TRBV5-1 to TRBJ2-2; D gene ambiguous. Per germline, CDR1 SGHRS and CDR2 YFSETQ. V was clipped by 1 base and J by 2 bases, with 6 bases between them. This CDR3 is built from 14 residues.

This clonotype was recorded at least ten times. This rearrangement joins TRBV5-1 to TRBJ1-1, with 7 positions matching TRBD1. The CDR3 runs to 13 residues. Germline V gene data show CDR1 as SGHRS and CDR2 as YFSETQ. V gave up 4 bases and J gave up 6 bases; unmatched junction bases: 6. Written as DNA, the CDR3 is TGCGCCAGCAGCCCGACAGGGATCCCTGAAGCTTTCTTT. As protein: CASSPTGIPEAFF.

The rearrangement links TRBV5-1 to TRBJ1-1, with D possibly TRBD1 on 5 matching bases. CDR1 and CDR2 (germline): SGHRS, YFSETQ. Trimming shortened V by 3 bases and J by 0 bases, and 12 bases separated the two germline ends. This CDR3 has 15 residues. The CDR3 DNA is TGCGCCAGCAGCTCGGGGGGGTATCTGAACACTGAAGCTTTCTTT. Residues: CASSSGGYLNTEAFF.

This clonotype has a handful of counts. The chain couples TRBV6-5 to TRBJ1-2; D remains unclear. CDR1 and CDR2 (germline): MNHEY, SVGAGI. V was cut by 5 bases and J by 6 bases, with 10 bases left in between. The CDR3 sequence is 12 residues long. CDR3 sequence (DNA): TGTGCCAGCAGTCGGACTGGGAATGGCTACACCTTC. It is translated as CASSRTGNGYTF.

This chain links TRBV10-3 with TRBJ2-7; D possibly matches TRBD1 or TRBD2 (5 bases each). The ends were cut back, 10 bases at V and 0 bases at J, with 10 bases in the middle. The V gene's germline CDR1 is ENHRY and CDR2 SYGVKD. The CDR3 is made up of 12 amino acids. CDR3 region: CATGTDSYEQYF. CDR3 DNA: TGTGCCACCGGGACGGACTCCTACGAGCAGTACTTC.

The V and J genes are TRBV7-8 and TRBJ2-7; 10 positions match TRBD2. Germline V gene sequence: CDR1 SGHVS, CDR2 FQNEAQ. The V and J ends lost 2 bases and 1 base, in that order; junction bases with no gene match: 5. The CDR3 has 16 residues. CDR3 DNA: TGTGCCAGCAGCTTACTAGCGGGAGATGGTTCCTACGAGCAGTACTTC. Translating gives CASSLLAGDGSYEQYF.

The CDR3 sequence is CSVEEGGLVSDTQYF. Written as DNA, the CDR3 is TGCAGCGTTGAAGAGGGGGGCCTAGTTTCGGATACGCAGTATTTT. The V call is TRBV29-1, the J call TRBJ2-3; D may correspond to TRBD1 or TRBD2 (6 bases each). The CDR3 has 15 residues. CDR1 is SQVTM, CDR2 ANQGSEA, per germline. Trimming shortened V by 0 bases and J by 6 bases, and 16 bases separated the two germline ends.

This chain uses TRBV20-1 with TRBJ1-1; tentatively, D is TRBD1 (6 bases). Trimming took 6 bases from V and 0 from J, leaving 11 bases between them. The CDR3 is 13 residues long. Germline values: CDR1 DFQATT, CDR2 SNEGSKA (reference sequence). The chain's CDR3 is CSAYGQMNTEAFF. CDR3 in DNA: TGCAGTGCCTATGGACAGATGAACACTGAAGCTTTCTTT.

In this sample, this clonotype turned up many times. The chain is built from TRBV7-2 and TRBJ2-1; 10 bases are a match to TRBD2. J lost 3 bases, V lost 6 bases, and 5 bases had no gene match. Germline V gene sequence: CDR1 SGHTA, CDR2 FQGNSA. The CDR3 totals 15 residues. CDR3 in DNA: TGTGCCAGCAGGGTAGCGGGAGGAAACTACAATGAGCAGTTCTTC. Its translation: CASRVAGGNYNEQFF.

Many counts were recorded for this clonotype. The chain is built from TRBV6-1 and TRBJ2-5, with 8 bases that match TRBD1. Germline V gene sequence: CDR1 MNHNS, CDR2 SASEGT. The CDR3 is 17 amino acids. Trimming removed 2 bases from V and 2 bases from J; junction bases left unmatched: 10. The CDR3 nucleotides are TGTGCCAGCAGTGAAATGGGGTCCCGGACAGGGCAAGAGACCCAGTACTTC. As protein: CASSEMGSRTGQETQYF.

This clonotype was recorded at least ten times. The chain links TRBV9 to TRBJ2-3; perhaps D is TRBD1 or TRBD2 (5 bases each). The V gene lost 0 bases and the J gene lost 5 bases, with 7 bases spanning the gap. The V gene's germline CDR1 is SGDLS and CDR2 YYNGEE. This CDR3 comprises 13 residues. CDR3 sequence (DNA): TGTGCCAGCAGCGTAGGAGGGGTAGATACGCAGTATTTT. Translation: CASSVGGVDTQYF.